Below are 30 T cell receptor beta chains sequenced from a single sample in a study of cytomegalovirus exposure and HLA in healthy donors. Vbeta (60) and Jbeta (13) primers were used in the PCR. TCRdb keeps only in-frame clones here, not all; method: immunoSEQ multiplex PCR. The sample contains some 120,000 clones, about 80% of which appear only once. The sample taken for sequencing was PBMCs. These TCRs come from a man between 35 and 55 years old in good health and CMV-seronegative.

The rearrangement links TRBV15 to TRBJ1-1; D ambiguous. Trimming removed 2 bases from V and 5 bases from J, with 6 bases in between. Germline V gives CDR1 LNHNV, CDR2 YYDKDF (reference sequence). CDR3 length: 12 residues. The CDR3 protein is CATSRPRTEAFF. Written as DNA, the CDR3 is TGTGCCACCAGCAGACCCCGGACTGAAGCTTTCTTT.

The J gene is TRBJ2-1, the V gene TRBV7-9; 7 bases fit TRBD2. The V segment lost 1 base and the J segment 2 bases; nucleotides outside the gene matches: 5. Looked up from germline, CDR1 is SEHNR and CDR2 is FQNEAQ (reference sequence). CDR3 length equals 16 residues. This CDR3 reads CASSLVVSGTYNEQFF. As DNA, the CDR3 is TGTGCCAGCAGCTTAGTAGTAAGCGGGACCTACAATGAGCAGTTCTTC.

For this clone: Mismatch with germline at one junction end may stem from a read error. The chain joins TRBV2 to TRBJ1-2; perhaps TRBD1 as D (6 bases). The V gene's germline CDR1 is SNHLY and CDR2 FYNNEI. The CDR3 is 15 amino acids. This chain's CDR3 is CASSPPTGPKYGYTF. DNA of the CDR3: TGTGCCAGCAGCCCCCCGACAGGACCTAAGTATGGCTACACCTTC.

V gene TRBV6-5 combines with J gene TRBJ1-2, with TRBD1 as a possible D gene (6 bases). The CDR3 sequence is 15 residues long. The V end was cut by 3 bases, the J end by 2 bases, with 13 bases between. Per the germline V gene, CDR1 is MNHEY and CDR2 is SVGAGI. The CDR3 is CASSYRADRNYGYTF. The DNA for the CDR3 is TGTGCCAGCAGTTATAGGGCAGACAGGAACTATGGCTACACCTTC.

J is TRBJ2-5 and V is TRBV7-2; 8 bases match TRBD1. In germline, CDR1 is SGHTA, CDR2 FQGNSA. J gave up 5 bases and V 2 bases, and 7 bases lay outside the gene matches. This CDR3 spans 15 amino acids. CDR3 sequence reads: CASSLIAGGTETQYF. In DNA form, the CDR3 reads TGTGCCAGCAGCTTAATCGCAGGGGGCACGGAGACCCAGTACTTC.

V gene TRBV2 combines with J gene TRBJ2-7; 8 bases are shared with TRBD1. The CDR3 has 15 residues. With 0 bases clipped from V and 9 bases from J, the junction kept 10 bases outside the gene matches. CDR1 and CDR2 (germline): SNHLY, FYNNEI. The CDR3 sequence is CASSEARGQAVGQYF. CDR3 nucleotide sequence: TGTGCCAGCAGTGAAGCAAGGGGACAGGCGGTAGGGCAGTACTTC. Based on the CDR3 plus reference TRBV2 and TRBJ2-7, the full variable domain is EPEVTQTPSHQVTQMGQEVILRCVPISNHLYFYWYRQILGQKVEFLVSFYNNEISEKSEIFDDQFSVERPDGSNFTLKIRSTKLEDSAMYFCASSEARGQAVGQYFGPGTRLTVT.

Only one count was recorded for this clone. This CDR3 is also generated by other DNA sequences in the sample. CDR3 DNA: TGCAGCGTAGGGGACAGGCGGGCCAAAAACATTCAGTACTTC. Protein: CSVGDRRAKNIQYF. This chain connects TRBV29-1 to TRBJ2-4; 8 bases align to TRBD1. Germline CDR1 is SQVTM and CDR2 is ANQGSEA. The CDR3 contains 14 residues. V shed 6 bases, J shed 1 base, and the junction held 5 bases outside the gene matches.

V is TRBV5-1 and J is TRBJ2-5, with 8 nucleotides matching TRBD2. CDR1 SGHRS and CDR2 YFSETQ come from the germline V gene. V dropped 4 bases and J dropped 3; count of bases not matched to a gene: 5. This CDR3 contains 14 residues. The CDR3 region has the DNA TGCGCCAGCAGCCCAGGGACTAGGGAAGAGACCCAGTACTTC. This codes for CASSPGTREETQYF.

This chain uses TRBV6-1 with TRBJ2-3, with D possibly TRBD2 on 7 matching bases. This CDR3 comprises 15 residues. The ends were cut back, 6 bases at V and 1 base at J, with 14 bases in the middle. Germline CDR1 MNHNS, CDR2 SASEGT. The CDR3 loop is CASRLAEGGTDTQYF. DNA for the CDR3: TGTGCCAGCAGGCTAGCGGAGGGGGGCACAGATACGCAGTATTTT.

The chain carries TRBV4-2 and TRBJ2-7; D ambiguous. Per the germline V gene, CDR1 is LGHNA and CDR2 is YNFKEQ. CDR3 size: 14 residues. V lost 0 bases and J lost 2, with 8 bases in between. Written as DNA, the CDR3 is TGTGCCAGCAGCCAAGAATTCCGGGCCTACGAGCAGTACTTC. Translated, it gives CASSQEFRAYEQYF.

CDR3 in DNA: TGTGCCATCGGGGCATCCGGCCCAGGGTCAGATACGCAGTATTTT. Translated, it gives CAIGASGPGSDTQYF. The rearrangement links TRBV10-3 to TRBJ2-3, with D possibly matching TRBD1 (5 bases). Trimming took off 8 bases at V and 4 bases at J, with 19 bases between the two ends. Germline V gene data show CDR1 as ENHRY and CDR2 as SYGVKD. This CDR3 has 15 residues.

The rearrangement uses TRBV5-4 and TRBJ2-2, with TRBD2 matching 9 bases. Germline lookup yields CDR1 SGHNT and CDR2 YYREEE (reference sequence). With V trimmed by 4 bases and J by 0 bases, 10 bases remained unmatched. CDR3 length equals 18 residues. Written as DNA, the CDR3 is TGTGCCAGCAGCGACGGGGGTAGCGGGAGTACGAACACCGGGGAGCTGTTTTTT. Its protein product is CASSDGGSGSTNTGELFF. The entire variable domain, with the rest obtained from reference TRBV5-4 and TRBJ2-2, is as follows: ETGVTQSPTHLIKTRGQQVTLRCSSQSGHNTVSWYQQALGQGPQFIFQYYREEENGRGNFPPRFSGLQFPNYSSELNVNALELDDSALYLCASSDGGSGSTNTGELFFGEGSRLTVL.

The chain's CDR3 is CASSQDLPSGRGVYTGELFF. CDR3 DNA sequence: TGTGCCAGCAGCCAAGACCTCCCTAGCGGGAGGGGCGTGTACACCGGGGAGCTGTTTTTT. V gene TRBV4-2 combines with J gene TRBJ2-2, with 12 nucleotides matching TRBD2. The CDR3 has 20 residues. The germline V gene has CDR1 LGHNA and CDR2 YNFKEQ. Germline trimming cut 0 bases from V and 3 bases from J; bases unmatched to any gene: 11.

The chain employs TRBV5-1 and TRBJ1-1; a possible D gene is TRBD1 (6 bases). The germline V gene encodes CDR1 SGHRS and CDR2 YFSETQ. The CDR3 length is 15 residues. With 4 bases removed from V and 3 bases from J, the gap between germline ends came to 16 bases. CDR3 coding DNA: TGCGCCAGCAGCCCAGGGGTGGATCAGTACACTGAAGCTTTCTTT. It specifies CASSPGVDQYTEAFF.

In its sample, this clone was seen once. A junction end diverges from the germline sequence, so it may reflect a read error. J is TRBJ1-4 and V is TRBV5-1; 7 bases map to TRBD1. The length of the CDR3 is 13 residues. CDR1 and CDR2 from the germline V gene are SGHRS and YFSETQ. The CDR3 reads CASSLARDSPRVF. CDR3 sequence (DNA): TGCGCCAGCAGCTTGGCCCGGGACAGCCCAAGGGTTTTT.

For this clone: In the same sample, other DNA sequences code for this CDR3. The V call is TRBV5-1, the J call TRBJ2-7, with D possibly TRBD2 on 7 matching bases. This CDR3 contains 14 residues. From germline, CDR1 is SGHRS and CDR2 YFSETQ. Trimming stripped 4 bases from V and 2 bases from J, with 13 bases between. In DNA form, the CDR3 reads TGCGCCAGCAGCCCGGGGGGCGGAACCTACGAGCAGTACTTC. Protein: CASSPGGGTYEQYF. The full variable domain, completed using reference TRBV5-1 and TRBJ2-7, is KAGVTQTPRYLIKTRGQQVTLSCSPISGHRSVSWYQQTPGQGLQFLFEYFSETQRNKGNFPGRFSGRQFSNSRSEMNVSTLELGDSALYLCASSPGGGTYEQYFGPGTRLTVT.

This clone occurred a few times. This chain uses TRBV7-9 with TRBJ2-3, with TRBD1 as a possible D gene (6 bases). Trimming took off 5 bases at V and 0 bases at J, with 15 bases between the two ends. Germline V gives CDR1 SEHNR, CDR2 FQNEAQ (reference sequence). This CDR3 has 16 residues. This CDR3 is CASSRGRGWSTDTQYF. CDR3 in DNA: TGTGCCAGCAGCAGAGGCAGGGGTTGGAGCACAGATACGCAGTATTTT.

The chain links TRBV27 to TRBJ2-7; no firm D call. V lost 1 base and J lost 4, with 14 bases in between. CDR3 size: 15 residues. Germline V CDR1 and CDR2: MNHEY, SMNVEV (reference sequence). The CDR3: CASSLLSTSPYEQYF. The CDR3 nucleotides are TGTGCCAGCAGTTTATTATCGACTTCCCCTTACGAGCAGTACTTC.

This chain connects TRBV11-1 to TRBJ2-1; TRBD2 matches 8 bases. The CDR3 length is 15 residues. Germline CDR1 SGHAT, CDR2 FQDESV (reference sequence). V was pared by 1 base and J by 4 bases, with 3 bases of the junction left unmatched. CDR3 protein: CASSLEREGYNEQFF. CDR3 bases: TGTGCCAGCAGCTTAGAACGGGAGGGTTACAATGAGCAGTTCTTC.

This clone has only one observation. The CDR3 sequence: CASLTGDEQYF. Written as DNA, the CDR3 is TGTGCCAGCCTGACAGGGGACGAGCAGTACTTC. The chain recombines TRBV21-1 with TRBJ2-7; TRBD1 is the table's D call, not checked against the DNA. TRBV21-1 is annotated as a pseudogene. The CDR3 loop spans 11 amino acids.

This chain uses TRBV28 with TRBJ1-5; D is uncertain. Trimming stripped 9 bases from V and 6 bases from J, with 9 bases between. This CDR3 is built from 11 residues. The germline gives CDR1 MDHEN, CDR2 SYDVKM. The CDR3 nucleotides read TGTGCCAGTACCAACTCTCAGCCCCAGCATTTT. Residues: CASTNSQPQHF.

This sequence joins TRBV19 and TRBJ2-5; D possibly corresponds to TRBD2 (6 bases). V lost 3 bases and J 1 base, leaving 12 bases between the germline ends. Germline V lookup: CDR1 LNHDA, CDR2 SQIVND (reference sequence). The CDR3 contains 15 residues. The CDR3 region is CASSILASVQETQYF. The CDR3 nucleotides read TGTGCCAGTAGTATCCTAGCGTCGGTCCAAGAGACCCAGTACTTC.

The chain employs TRBV7-9 and TRBJ2-3; the match to TRBD2 covers 12 bases. The CDR3 is 15 amino acids. Germline lookup yields CDR1 SEHNR and CDR2 FQNEAQ (reference sequence). V shed 5 bases and J 3 bases; nucleotides not matched to a gene: 3. The CDR3 bases are TGTGCCAGCAGCCCGACTAGCGGGAGTACAGATACGCAGTATTTT. Protein sequence: CASSPTSGSTDTQYF. Drawing the rest from reference TRBV7-9 and TRBJ2-3, the complete variable domain is DTGVSQNPRHKITKRGQNVTFRCDPISEHNRLYWYRQTLGQGPEFLTYFQNEAQLEKSRLLSDRFSAERPKGSFSTLEIQRTEQGDSAMYLCASSPTSGSTDTQYFGPGTRLTVL.

This chain connects TRBV6-5 to TRBJ2-1, with D maybe TRBD2 (6 bases). The germline V gene has CDR1 MNHEY and CDR2 SVGAGI. This CDR3 is built from 15 residues. V dropped 0 bases and J dropped 6 bases, with 12 bases sitting between them. The CDR3 sequence is CASSYSGGMRNEQFF. The CDR3 nucleotides are TGTGCCAGCAGTTACTCTGGGGGGATGCGCAATGAGCAGTTCTTC.

The chain couples TRBV5-1 to TRBJ2-5; 12 positions match TRBD2. The CDR3 extends over 14 amino acids. Losses at the gene ends were 4 bases for V and 5 bases for J; bases not matched to a gene: 3. Germline loops: CDR1 SGHRS, CDR2 YFSETQ. CDR3 protein: CASSRGTSGETQYF. CDR3 nucleotides: TGCGCCAGCAGCCGAGGGACTAGCGGGGAGACCCAGTACTTC. The entire variable domain, with the rest obtained from reference TRBV5-1 and TRBJ2-5, is as follows: KAGVTQTPRYLIKTRGQQVTLSCSPISGHRSVSWYQQTPGQGLQFLFEYFSETQRNKGNFPGRFSGRQFSNSRSEMNVSTLELGDSALYLCASSRGTSGETQYFGPGTRLLVL.

The rearrangement links TRBV2 to TRBJ1-1, with no clear D. The CDR3 sequence is 13 residues long. V was pared by 7 bases and J by 2 bases, with 11 bases between. Germline lookup yields CDR1 SNHLY and CDR2 FYNNEI. CDR3 nucleotides: TGTGCCAGCAATAGAGATATAAACACTGAAGCTTTCTTT. It specifies CASNRDINTEAFF.

This clone came up once. This sequence joins TRBV13 and TRBJ1-1, with D unclear. Germline assignment: CDR1 PRHDT and CDR2 FYEKMQ (reference sequence). Between the trimmed V and J ends, which lost 5 bases and 1 base, there was a span of 11 bases. The CDR3 is 14 residues long. This chain's CDR3 is CASSPRSGNTEAFF. The CDR3 DNA is TGTGCCAGCAGCCCTCGTTCGGGGAACACTGAAGCTTTCTTT.

The chain combines TRBV9 with TRBJ2-3; the D gene is possibly TRBD1 (6 bases). This CDR3 region has 14 residues. Germline assignment: CDR1 SGDLS and CDR2 YYNGEE. V was clipped by 3 bases and J by 4 bases, with 12 bases between them. This CDR3 reads CASSAQGSSDTQYF. The CDR3 DNA reads as TGTGCCAGCAGCGCACAGGGTTCGTCAGATACGCAGTATTTT.

The chain carries TRBV28 and TRBJ1-1, with D perhaps matching TRBD1 (6 bases). Germline CDR1 is MDHEN and CDR2 is SYDVKM. The ends were cut back, 2 bases at V and 0 bases at J, with 10 bases in the middle. This CDR3 is 15 amino acids long. The CDR3 loop reads CASSLAGTLNTEAFF. For the CDR3, the DNA is TGTGCCAGCAGTTTAGCCGGGACACTGAACACTGAAGCTTTCTTT.

This chain links TRBV30 with TRBJ1-5; D unclear. The ends were cut back, 0 bases at V and 0 bases at J, with 3 bases in the middle. CDR3 length equals 13 residues. Germline CDR1 is GTSNPN and CDR2 is SVGIG (reference sequence). The CDR3 DNA follows: TGTGCCTGGAGTGTCCATAGCAATCAGCCCCAGCATTTT. This encodes CAWSVHSNQPQHF.